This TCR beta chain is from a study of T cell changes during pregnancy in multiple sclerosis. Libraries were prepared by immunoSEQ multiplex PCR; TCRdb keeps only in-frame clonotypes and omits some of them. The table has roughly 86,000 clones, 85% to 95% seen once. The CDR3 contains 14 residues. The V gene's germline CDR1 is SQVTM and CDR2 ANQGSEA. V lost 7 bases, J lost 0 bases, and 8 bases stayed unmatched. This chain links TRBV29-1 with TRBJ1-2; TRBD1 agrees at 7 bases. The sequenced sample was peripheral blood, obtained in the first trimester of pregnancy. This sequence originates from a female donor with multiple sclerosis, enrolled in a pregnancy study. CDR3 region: CSAERGQANYGYTF. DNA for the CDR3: TGCAGCGCGGAACGAGGACAGGCTAACTATGGCTACACCTTC.